The clone carrying this T cell receptor beta chain was found many times. The target antigen is unknown. The CDR3 has 12 residues. V was trimmed by 4 bases and J by 3 bases, leaving 3 bases between them. Germline assignment: CDR1 SNHLY and CDR2 FYNNEI. This specimen comes from a study of T cells after yellow fever vaccination. As for the study in general: SMART-Seq v4 Ultra Low Input prepared libraries from low-cell fractions.

TCRdb fed the 5' RACE reads into MiXCR, producing one record per CDR3 protein. The sample has roughly 120,000 distinct CDR3 sequences, about 7.2% seen once. Study-wide points: A limited proportion of clonotypes was detected within both the CD4 and CD8 compartments. Abundant clonotypes from the bulk population could have been carried over as contaminants into FACS-sorted repertoires. A large majority of primary-vaccination clones showed up again after the booster (about 97% CD4, 88% CD8).

The clonotype originates from a man between 18 and 35 years old who received the YFV17D yellow fever vaccine. The chain is built from TRBV2 and TRBJ2-2; D unresolved. The specimen comprised CD4+ T cells sorted from PBMCs, sampled about 49 days after the first yellow fever vaccination. CDR3 in amino acids: CASSVYTGELFF. The CDR3 nucleotides read TGTGCCAGCAGTGTTTACACCGGGGAGCTGTTTTTT.